This T cell receptor (beta chain) was recorded in a study of blood T cell repertoires in COVID-19. Clones were sequenced by immunoSEQ multiplex PCR, and TCRdb holds only the in-frame ones, with some missing. The repertoire holds about 120,000 clones, around nine tenths seen once, with roughly 1.2% in the top ten. Germline V gene sequence: CDR1 SGHNT, CDR2 YYREEE (reference sequence). Trimming stripped 0 bases from V and 6 bases from J, with 10 bases between. The CDR3 length is 14 residues. This clone was seen more than once but under ten times. The sequenced sample consisted of peripheral blood. This chain links TRBV5-4 with TRBJ2-4, with D perhaps matching TRBD1 (5 bases). The TCR was taken from a woman of 80 years or more with acute or convalescent COVID-19. The CDR3 DNA follows: TGTGCCAGCAGCTTGGCCGGAAGGGGAAACATTCAGTACTTC. It specifies CASSLAGRGNIQYF.